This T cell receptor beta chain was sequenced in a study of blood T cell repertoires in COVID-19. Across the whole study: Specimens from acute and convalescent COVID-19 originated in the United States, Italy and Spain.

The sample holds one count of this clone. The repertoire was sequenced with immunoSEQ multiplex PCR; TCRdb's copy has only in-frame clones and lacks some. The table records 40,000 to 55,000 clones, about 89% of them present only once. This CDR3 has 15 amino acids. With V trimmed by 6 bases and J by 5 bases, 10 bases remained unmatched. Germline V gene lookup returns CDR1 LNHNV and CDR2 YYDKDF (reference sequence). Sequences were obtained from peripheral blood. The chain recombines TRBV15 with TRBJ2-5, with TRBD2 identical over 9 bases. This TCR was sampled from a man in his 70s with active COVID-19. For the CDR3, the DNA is TGTGCCACCAGTGGTGGGCGGGGGGGCCTTGAGACCCAGTACTTC. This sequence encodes CATSGGRGGLETQYF. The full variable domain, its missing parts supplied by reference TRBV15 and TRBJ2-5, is DAMVIQNPRYQVTQFGKPVTLSCSQTLNHNVMYWYQQKSSQAPKLLFHYYDKDFNNEADTPDNFQSRRPNTSFCFLDIRSPGLGDTAMYLCATSGGRGGLETQYFGPGTRLLVL.